One and the same sample provided the 7 T cell receptor beta chains below, sequenced in a study of early T cells in non-severe SARS-CoV-2 infection. TCRdb redid the calling of the 5' RACE reads with MiXCR, one entry per CDR3 protein. This table has 15,000 to 20,000 distinct CDR3 sequences, approximately 4.8% appearing once. Sequencing used whole blood. The receptors derive from an adult who was a healthcare worker with PCR-confirmed SARS-CoV-2 infection or an uninfected control (not recorded which).

This clonotype is medium-sized (0.01 to 0.1%) in the sample. The chain joins TRBV20-1 to TRBJ1-1; TRBD1 matches 8 bases. This CDR3 is 10 amino acids long. CDR1 is DFQATT and CDR2 is SNEGSKA in the germline V gene (reference sequence). The junction had 3 bases not matched to a gene; V was cut back by 3 bases and J by 12 bases. The CDR3 DNA reads as TGCAGTGCTAGGGACAGGGCCACTTTCTTT. It translates to CSARDRATFF.

This clonotype was found many times. The rearrangement joins TRBV21-1 to TRBJ2-7. TRBV21-1 is tagged as a pseudogene. This CDR3 contains 16 residues. CDR3 DNA sequence: TGTGCCAGCAGCCGGTCGGTGCGATCTATTTCCTACGAGCAGTACTTC. Protein sequence: CASSRSVRSISYEQYF.

This clonotype was observed many times. The rearrangement uses TRBV11-2 and TRBJ2-2, with D maybe TRBD2 (6 bases). The CDR3 sequence is 18 residues long. The germline V gene encodes CDR1 SGHAT and CDR2 FQNNGV. V was shortened by 2 bases and J by 0 bases, with 16 bases between the two germline ends. CDR3 coding DNA: TGTGCCAGCAGCTTAAATTTCGGGAGCAGGGCGAACACCGGGGAGCTGTTTTTT. Protein sequence: CASSLNFGSRANTGELFF. Complete variable domain (other parts from reference TRBV11-2 and TRBJ2-2): EAGVAQSPRYKIIEKRQSVAFWCNPISGHATLYWYQQILGQGPKLLIQFQNNGVVDDSQLPKDRFSAERLKGVDSTLKIQPAKLEDSAVYLCASSLNFGSRANTGELFFGEGSRLTVL.

By share of the sample, this clonotype is medium-sized (0.01 to 0.1%). V usage is TRBV5-1 and J usage is TRBJ1-2; D unresolved. The V gene's germline CDR1 is SGHRS and CDR2 YFSETQ. The CDR3 runs to 14 residues. With 0 bases removed from V and 3 bases from J, the gap between germline ends came to 9 bases. For the CDR3, the DNA is TGCGCCAGCAGCTTGGATAGCCCCTACTATGGCTACACCTTC. Its translation: CASSLDSPYYGYTF.

The table lists this clonotype with a few counts. The genes are TRBV9 and TRBJ2-3; 9 nucleotides match TRBD2. The germline V gene encodes CDR1 SGDLS and CDR2 YYNGEE. Losses at the gene ends were 3 bases for V and 7 bases for J; bases not matched to a gene: 9. This CDR3 has 15 residues. DNA of the CDR3: TGTGCCAGCAGCGACGTAGCGGGAGAAGGGAATACGCAGTATTTT. Protein sequence: CASSDVAGEGNTQYF.

This clonotype has only a few counts. DNA of the CDR3: TGTGCCAGCAGCCAGGGACAGGGGAATGGCTACACCTTC. Its protein is CASSQGQGNGYTF. The V call is TRBV7-6, the J call TRBJ1-2; TRBD1 matches at 10 bases. This CDR3 comprises 13 residues. With 5 bases clipped from V and 6 bases from J, the junction kept 3 bases outside the gene matches. Per germline, CDR1 SGHVS and CDR2 FNYEAQ.

This clonotype has ten or more counts. This sequence joins TRBV12-3 or TRBV12-4 and TRBJ2-3, with 10 bases matching TRBD2. This CDR3 is 17 amino acids long. The V segment lost 8 bases and the J segment 2 bases; nucleotides outside the gene matches: 13. The CDR3 here is CASSSYRLAGDTDTQYF. DNA of the CDR3: TGTGCCAGCTCTTCATATCGGCTAGCGGGAGACACAGATACGCAGTATTTT.